The clone carrying this TCR beta chain was picked up many times. TCRdb re-called clones via MiXCR from the PCR reads. The repertoire holds 20,000 to 25,000 clones, with more than 20% as singletons. The data stem from a study of metastatic and nonmetastatic thyroid tumors. Prior to thyroid surgery, none of the patients had received any treatment. V lost 3 bases, J lost 3 bases, and 6 bases stayed unmatched. The CDR3 runs 15 residues. Germline V lookup: CDR1 LGHDT, CDR2 YNNKEL (reference sequence). The sequenced sample consisted of blood. The sequence was obtained from a female donor with papillary thyroid cancer or a benign thyroid nodule (not recorded which). Some clones in this sample may be carry-over from other donors' samples. J is TRBJ2-5 and V is TRBV3-1; 8 positions match TRBD2. CDR3 bases: TGTGCCAGCAGCCAGGGCGGGGGGAGAGAAGAGACCCAGTACTTC. Translated, it gives CASSQGGGREETQYF.